The next 4 T cell receptor beta chains were all read from a single sample in a study of shared clonotypes between healthy human individuals. Profiled with immunoSEQ multiplex PCR; TCRdb holds only in-frame clones, not every one. Of about 1.5 million clones listed, nearly 99% are singletons. The sequenced sample was naive CD4+ T cells sorted from blood. As for subset: CD45RA+ positively selected. The receptors stem from a man aged 25-40 years in good health.

The CDR3 DNA sequence: TGTGCCAGCAGCATTTCCTACGAGCAGTACTTC. Protein product: CASSISYEQYF. The chain recombines TRBV7-8 with TRBJ2-7; D unresolved. CDR3 length equals 11 residues. CDR1 and CDR2 from the germline V gene are SGHVS and FQNEAQ. Trimming cost V 5 bases and J 1 base, with 3 bases left between them.

This CDR3 is CASSPGQVGYTGELFF. In DNA form, the CDR3 reads TGTGCCAGCTCACCAGGACAGGTCGGATACACCGGGGAGCTGTTTTTT. The rearrangement links TRBV18 to TRBJ2-2; 7 bases line up with TRBD1. This CDR3 has 16 residues. The V gene's germline CDR1 is KGHSH and CDR2 LQKENI. V shed 2 bases, J shed 3 bases, and the junction held 6 bases outside the gene matches. The full variable domain, in which reference TRBV18 and TRBJ2-2 provide the parts outside the CDR3, is NAGVMQNPRHLVRRRGQEARLRCSPMKGHSHVYWYRQLPEEGLKFMVYLQKENIIDESGMPKERFSAEFPKEGPSILRIQQVVRGDSAAYFCASSPGQVGYTGELFFGEGSRLTVL.

The chain couples TRBV27 to TRBJ2-7; 8 positions match TRBD1. CDR1 is MNHEY and CDR2 is SMNVEV in the germline V gene (reference sequence). The length of the CDR3 is 16 residues. With V trimmed by 2 bases and J by 6 bases, 12 bases remained unmatched. The CDR3: CASSLSAGQGAFEQYF. CDR3 bases: TGTGCCAGCAGTTTAAGCGCGGGTCAGGGGGCGTTCGAGCAGTACTTC.

The genes are TRBV6-6 and TRBJ2-7; no clear D. V shed 2 bases and J shed 5 bases, with 13 bases lying between them. The CDR3 covers 14 residues. Looked up from germline, CDR1 is MNHNY and CDR2 is SVGAGI (reference sequence). The chain's CDR3 is CASSYLLGTHEQYF. The DNA for the CDR3 is TGTGCCAGCAGTTACCTTTTGGGCACCCACGAGCAGTACTTC.